The T cell receptor (beta chain) described here comes from a study of blood T cell repertoires in COVID-19 (dated by TCRdb to 2020 to 2021). About the study as a whole: Collaborator samples came from the United States, Italy and Spain and covered acute and convalescent phases of COVID-19. The prospective study material was composed of cDNA or gDNA derived from T cells, B-cell-depleted T cells, or PBMCs. Subjects who had been exposed to COVID-19, were actively infected with it, or had recovered from it provided the deeply sampled blood TCRbeta repertoires that made up the dataset. A freely available public database, intended as a resource for researchers studying the immune response to SARS-CoV-2, is where the repertoires were released. The samples were drawn from two sources: the first 160 participants of the ongoing ImmuneRACE study, and fewer than 1,500 subjects contributed by 6 global collaborators. The sample metadata nearly always contained a de-identified subject ID, COVID-19 status, age in years and sex. Where available, HLA class I and class II types were taken from metadata supplied by the sample provider and were not determined by assay-based typing. Summary of the overall study and its limitations: The quantity of clinical and demographic metadata differed by source and by participant and was supplied without curation.

The collaborating institutions used their own protocols to collect whole blood in K2EDTA tubes. For TCRbeta analysis, collaborator samples were shipped as frozen whole blood, as isolated PBMCs, or as DNA extracted from either sample type. TCRbeta CDR3 regions were amplified from genomic DNA using the immunoSEQ Assay, a bias-controlled multiplex PCR. In the paper's pipeline: The number of nucleated cells in each sample was estimated from the amplification of reference gene primers within the assay. Sequence reads were collapsed and filtered to measure the absolute abundance of every unique TCRbeta CDR3 rearrangement. For each sample, productive Simpson clonality was calculated as the square root of Simpson's diversity index across productive rearrangements. The table comes from immuneACCESS by way of TCRdb, which keeps in-frame sequences with V and J called. Part of the clones is missing from these tables; in studies checked, under half for an unresolved V gene and the rest for unknown reasons. V and J calls and clone size are those listed in that table; D and trimming were worked out from the DNA. The table for this sample lists around 85,000 clones; around nine tenths of them were counted only once. The ten largest clones take up 5% to 6.5% of the sample.

A word on this clone: Its antigen remains undetermined. It has no much larger one-base neighbor in the sample; base qualities were not kept.

Reading the germline V gene gives CDR1 KGHSH and CDR2 LQKENI. The CDR3 covers 12 residues, taking in both the cysteine and the phenylalanine. The CDR3 DNA has 36 bases and is translated from base 1. The junction shows trimming of 6 bases on V and 4 bases on J, plus 8 bases between the germline ends. Material: peripheral blood. The V and J genes are TRBV18 and TRBJ2-3; the D gene assignment is ambiguous. The clonotype comes from a man in his 60s with acute or convalescent COVID-19. The encoded CDR3 is CASSPRSDTQYF. DNA sequence: TGTGCCAGCTCCCCCAGATCAGATACGCAGTATTTT.